These 21 T cell receptor beta chains originate from one sample sequenced in a study of blood T cell repertoires in COVID-19. Here immunoSEQ multiplex PCR was the method, and the copy in TCRdb shows in-frame clones only, minus some. The sample shows over 150,000 clones, just over 85% of them seen only once. Sequenced: PBMCs or T cells enriched from blood (not recorded which). These receptors were taken from a woman younger than 30 who had recovered from COVID-19.

J is TRBJ1-2 and V is TRBV4-2; 8 bases are shared with TRBD1. Germline V gives CDR1 LGHNA, CDR2 YNFKEQ. V lost 4 bases, J lost 1 base, and 14 bases stayed unmatched. The CDR3 sequence is 18 residues long. CDR3: CASSRPIGTGALNYGYTF. DNA of the CDR3: TGTGCCAGCAGCCGGCCTATCGGGACAGGAGCGCTTAACTATGGCTACACCTTC.

The rearrangement links TRBV18 to TRBJ1-1, with D uncertain. Per germline, CDR1 KGHSH and CDR2 LQKENI. Between the trimmed V and J ends, which lost 2 bases and 4 bases, there was a span of 8 bases. The CDR3 has 13 residues. CDR3 amino acids: CASSPEAGTEAFF. CDR3 sequence (DNA): TGTGCCAGCTCACCAGAGGCGGGCACTGAAGCTTTCTTT. Full variable domain (outside the CDR3, taken from reference TRBV18 and TRBJ1-1): NAGVMQNPRHLVRRRGQEARLRCSPMKGHSHVYWYRQLPEEGLKFMVYLQKENIIDESGMPKERFSAEFPKEGPSILRIQQVVRGDSAAYFCASSPEAGTEAFFGQGTRLTVV.

The chain uses TRBV6-5 and TRBJ2-1; tentative D call: TRBD1 (5 bases). The CDR3 contains 10 residues. Germline loops: CDR1 MNHEY, CDR2 SVGAGI. Trimming removed 6 bases at V and 12 bases at J, with 9 bases between. This CDR3 reads CASSAGLQFF. CDR3 coding DNA: TGTGCCAGCAGCGCAGGGCTGCAGTTCTTC.

The chain uses TRBV7-3 and TRBJ1-1; D perhaps matches TRBD1 (5 bases). V was cut by 5 bases and J by 1 base, with 8 bases left in between. Germline values: CDR1 SGHTA, CDR2 FQGTGA. This CDR3 is 13 amino acids long. The CDR3 sequence: CASSATGNTEAFF. DNA of the CDR3: TGTGCCAGCAGCGCAACAGGGAACACTGAAGCTTTCTTT.

The chain has TRBV19 and TRBJ1-1; the D is unclear. Germline V gene sequence: CDR1 LNHDA, CDR2 SQIVND (reference sequence). Trimming removed 3 bases at V and 0 bases at J, with 8 bases between. The CDR3 sequence is 14 residues long. In DNA form, the CDR3 reads TGTGCCAGTAGTATCCGGGGATTGAACACTGAAGCTTTCTTT. As protein: CASSIRGLNTEAFF.

The V and J genes are TRBV19 and TRBJ1-1, with D uncertain. The germline CDR1 and CDR2 sequences are LNHDA and SQIVND (reference sequence). The CDR3 extends over 10 amino acids. The CDR3 is CGSGEAEAFF. The CDR3, as DNA: TGTGGGAGCGGGGAAGCTGAAGCTTTCTTT.

This chain uses TRBV27 with TRBJ2-7; 14 bases align to TRBD2. V was clipped by 5 bases and J by 2 bases; unmatched bases: 20. Germline CDR1 reads MNHEY; CDR2 reads SMNVEV (reference sequence). There are 21 residues in the CDR3. CDR3 coding DNA: TGTGCCAGCAGTCCCAAATACCGACCGGGACTAGCGGGAGAAGGAGCCTACGAGCAGTACTTC. Translated: CASSPKYRPGLAGEGAYEQYF.

The chain carries TRBV2 and TRBJ2-3; 9 nucleotides agree with TRBD1. The J segment lost 4 bases and the V segment lost 7 bases, leaving 9 bases of the junction unmatched. The CDR3 has 15 amino acids. Per germline, CDR1 SNHLY and CDR2 FYNNEI. The CDR3 bases are TGTGCCAGCAACACCCAGGGACAGGGCCCAGATACGCAGTATTTT. Amino acid sequence: CASNTQGQGPDTQYF.

The sample holds one count of this clone. The genes are TRBV19 and TRBJ2-7; 7 nucleotides agree with TRBD1. Germline V gives CDR1 LNHDA, CDR2 SQIVND (reference sequence). The CDR3 totals 16 residues. J was trimmed by 3 bases and V by 1 base; bases with no gene match: 9. For the CDR3, the DNA is TGTGCCAGTAGTATAGGTACAGGGGAGCGCTACTACGAGCAGTACTTC. It specifies CASSIGTGERYYEQYF. Using reference TRBV19 and TRBJ2-7 for the parts outside the CDR3, the full variable domain is DGGITQSPKYLFRKEGQNVTLSCEQNLNHDAMYWYRQDPGQGLRLIYYSQIVNDFQKGDIAEGYSVSREKKESFPLTVTSAQKNPTAFYLCASSIGTGERYYEQYFGPGTRLTVT.

CDR3 residues: CASSTPSGGEAFF. The CDR3 nucleotides read TGTGCCAGCAGCACTCCCAGCGGGGGTGAAGCTTTCTTT. This chain links TRBV9 with TRBJ1-1, with D perhaps matching TRBD1 (5 bases). The CDR3 has 13 amino acids. Trimming removed 4 bases from V and 7 bases from J, with 14 bases in between. In germline, CDR1 is SGDLS, CDR2 YYNGEE.

The chain recombines TRBV9 with TRBJ1-3; 9 bases match TRBD1. Germline loops: CDR1 SGDLS, CDR2 YYNGEE. The CDR3 is 17 residues long. The V gene end was trimmed by 4 bases and the J gene end by 0 bases; junction bases not matched to a gene: 8. The CDR3 DNA sequence: TGTGCCAGCAGCCTCGGGACAGGGACGTCCTCTGGAAACACCATATATTTT. Translated, it gives CASSLGTGTSSGNTIYF.

This rearrangement joins TRBV6-5 to TRBJ1-2; the D gene is possibly TRBD1 (6 bases). Between the trimmed V and J ends, which lost 6 bases and 4 bases, there was a span of 18 bases. Germline loops: CDR1 MNHEY, CDR2 SVGAGI. The CDR3 totals 15 residues. CDR3 in amino acids: CASSARGGSFYGYTF. CDR3 sequence (DNA): TGTGCCAGCAGCGCCCGAGGGGGATCCTTCTATGGCTACACCTTC.

This chain links TRBV5-4 with TRBJ2-5; 12 nucleotides agree with TRBD2. The CDR3 sequence is 15 residues long. Trimming cost V 5 bases and J 7 bases; bases outside gene matches: 9. Germline CDR1 SGHNT, CDR2 YYREEE (reference sequence). CDR3 bases: TGTGCCAGCAGACAAGGACTAGCGGGACGGGGGACCCAGTACTTC. It translates to CASRQGLAGRGTQYF.

In this sample, this clone turned up many times. The chain carries TRBV3-1 (or the pseudogene TRBV3-2) and TRBJ2-5; 8 nucleotides agree with TRBD2. Germline values: CDR1 LGHDT, CDR2 YNNKEL (reference sequence). CDR3 length equals 15 residues. Unmatched junction bases numbered 5, after V lost 0 bases and J lost 5 bases. The CDR3 DNA sequence: TGTGCCAGCAGCCAAGAAGCGGGAGAAGGGGAGACCCAGTACTTC. Translated, it gives CASSQEAGEGETQYF.

The chain combines TRBV28 with TRBJ2-1; 8 bases are a match to TRBD1. With V trimmed by 7 bases and J by 3 bases, 8 bases remained unmatched. The CDR3 is 15 amino acids. Germline V lookup: CDR1 MDHEN, CDR2 SYDVKM. Written as DNA, the CDR3 is TGTGCCAGCACCTCTCGAGGACAGGGCTACAATGAGCAGTTCTTC. Amino acids: CASTSRGQGYNEQFF.

This chain links TRBV11-3 with TRBJ1-1; TRBD1 agrees at 7 bases. V lost 1 base to trimming and J lost 4 bases; unmatched junction nucleotides: 6. Germline V gives CDR1 SGHNT, CDR2 YENEEA. The CDR3 is 15 residues long. The CDR3 nucleotides are TGTGCCAGCAGCTTAGCCGCAGGGGGTGTCACTGAAGCTTTCTTT. It translates to CASSLAAGGVTEAFF.

This clone was recorded only once. The V gene is TRBV7-2, the J gene TRBJ2-3; 7 bases agree with TRBD1. Trimming removed 3 bases from V and 4 bases from J; junction bases left unmatched: 7. The CDR3 sequence is 15 residues long. The germline V gene has CDR1 SGHTA and CDR2 FQGNSA. Here the CDR3 DNA reads TGTGCCAGCAGCTTGCGACAGGGTTGGGCAGATACGCAGTATTTT. This sequence encodes CASSLRQGWADTQYF.

The chain combines TRBV23-1 with TRBJ2-1; D unresolved. TRBV23-1 is an ORF; its function is uncertain. The CDR3 is made up of 15 amino acids. V lost 0 bases to trimming and J lost 5 bases, with 11 bases between them. CDR3 DNA sequence: TGCGCCAGCAGTCAATCTGGCCCCCAAGACAATGAGCAGTTCTTC. Protein sequence: CASSQSGPQDNEQFF.

The chain uses TRBV5-1 and TRBJ1-6; D is possibly TRBD1 (5 bases). CDR3 length equals 20 residues. From germline, CDR1 is SGHRS and CDR2 YFSETQ. With 4 bases removed from V and 0 bases from J, the gap between germline ends came to 23 bases. The CDR3 sequence is CASSLGDFGIIGSYNSPLHF. In DNA, the CDR3 is TGCGCCAGCAGCCTAGGGGACTTTGGAATAATAGGCTCCTATAATTCACCCCTCCACTTT.

The CDR3, as DNA: TGTGCCAGCAGCCCCCCCAACACGGGAGTAGTCTACGAGCAGTACTTC. Its translation is CASSPPNTGVVYEQYF. The V gene is TRBV11-2, the J gene TRBJ2-7, with D perhaps TRBD2 (6 bases). This CDR3 is 16 amino acids long. The germline V gene encodes CDR1 SGHAT and CDR2 FQNNGV. V shed 5 bases and J shed 3 bases, with 20 bases lying between them.

The chain joins TRBV2 to TRBJ2-3; TRBD2 might be the D (6 bases). CDR1 and CDR2 from the germline V gene are SNHLY and FYNNEI. Trimming shortened V by 8 bases and J by 2 bases, and 20 bases separated the two germline ends. The CDR3 sequence is 16 residues long. CDR3 region: CASFGGTVPYTDTQYF. The CDR3, as DNA: TGTGCCAGCTTTGGAGGGACCGTCCCTTACACAGATACGCAGTATTTT.